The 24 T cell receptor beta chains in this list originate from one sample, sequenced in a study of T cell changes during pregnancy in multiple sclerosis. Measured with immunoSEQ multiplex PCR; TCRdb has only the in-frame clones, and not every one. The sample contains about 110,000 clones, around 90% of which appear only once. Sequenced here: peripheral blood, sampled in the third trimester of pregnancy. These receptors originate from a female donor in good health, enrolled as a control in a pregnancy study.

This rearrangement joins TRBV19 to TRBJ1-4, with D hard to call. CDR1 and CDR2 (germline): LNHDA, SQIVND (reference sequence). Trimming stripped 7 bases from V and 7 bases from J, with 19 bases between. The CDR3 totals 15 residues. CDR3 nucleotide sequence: TGTGCCAGTACCGAAGGCGGGGTGTTAAGTGAAAAACTGTTTTTT. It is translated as CASTEGGVLSEKLFF.

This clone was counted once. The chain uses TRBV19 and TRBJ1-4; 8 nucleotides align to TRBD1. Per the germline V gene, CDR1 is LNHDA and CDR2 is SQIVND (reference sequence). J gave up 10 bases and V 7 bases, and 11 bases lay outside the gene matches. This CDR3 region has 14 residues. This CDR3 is CASTLGQAGGKLFF. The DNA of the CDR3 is TGTGCCAGTACCCTGGGACAGGCCGGCGGAAAACTGTTTTTT. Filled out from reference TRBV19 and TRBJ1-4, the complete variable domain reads DGGITQSPKYLFRKEGQNVTLSCEQNLNHDAMYWYRQDPGQGLRLIYYSQIVNDFQKGDIAEGYSVSREKKESFPLTVTSAQKNPTAFYLCASTLGQAGGKLFFGSGTQLSVL.

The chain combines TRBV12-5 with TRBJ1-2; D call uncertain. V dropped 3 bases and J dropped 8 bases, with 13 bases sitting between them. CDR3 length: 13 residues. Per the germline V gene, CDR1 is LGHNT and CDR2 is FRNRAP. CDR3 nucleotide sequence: TGTGCTAGTGGTTTCAGTTGGGAGGCCGGCTACACCTTC. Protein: CASGFSWEAGYTF.

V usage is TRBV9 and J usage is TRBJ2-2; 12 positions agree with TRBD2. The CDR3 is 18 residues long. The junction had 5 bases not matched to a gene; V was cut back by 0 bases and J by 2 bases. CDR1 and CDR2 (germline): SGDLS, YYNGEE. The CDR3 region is CASSVAPTSGGNTGELFF. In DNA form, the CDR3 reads TGTGCCAGCAGCGTAGCCCCGACTAGCGGGGGCAACACCGGGGAGCTGTTTTTT. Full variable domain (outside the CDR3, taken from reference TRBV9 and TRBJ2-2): DSGVTQTPKHLITATGQRVTLRCSPRSGDLSVYWYQQSLDQGLQFLIQYYNGEERAKGNILERFSAQQFPDLHSELNLSSLELGDSALYFCASSVAPTSGGNTGELFFGEGSRLTVL.

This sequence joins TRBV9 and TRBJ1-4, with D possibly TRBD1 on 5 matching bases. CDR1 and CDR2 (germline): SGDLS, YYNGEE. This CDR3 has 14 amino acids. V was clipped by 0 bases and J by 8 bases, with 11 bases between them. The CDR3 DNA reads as TGTGCCAGCAGCGTAGGGTCAGGGAACGAAAAACTGTTTTTT. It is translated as CASSVGSGNEKLFF.

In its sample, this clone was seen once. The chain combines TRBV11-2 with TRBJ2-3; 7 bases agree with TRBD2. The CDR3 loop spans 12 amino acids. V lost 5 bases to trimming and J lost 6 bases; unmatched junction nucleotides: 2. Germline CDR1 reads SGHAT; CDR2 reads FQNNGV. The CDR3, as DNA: TGTGCCAGCAGCCACGGGGGGGATACGCAGTATTTT. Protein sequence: CASSHGGDTQYF.

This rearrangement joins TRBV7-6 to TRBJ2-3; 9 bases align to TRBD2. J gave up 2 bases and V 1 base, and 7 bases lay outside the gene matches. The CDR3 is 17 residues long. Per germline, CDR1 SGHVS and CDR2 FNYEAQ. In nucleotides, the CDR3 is TGTGCCAGCAGCTTAGAGGGGGCTAGCGGGGTCACAGATACGCAGTATTTT. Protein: CASSLEGASGVTDTQYF.

CDR3 protein: CASRPPLSGGAREQYF. CDR3 DNA sequence: TGTGCCAGCAGGCCCCCCCTTAGCGGGGGGGCTCGCGAGCAGTACTTC. V usage is TRBV27 and J usage is TRBJ2-7, with TRBD2 matching over 11 bases. V was pared by 6 bases and J by 6 bases, with 13 bases of the junction left unmatched. Germline loops: CDR1 MNHEY, CDR2 SMNVEV (reference sequence). The CDR3 has 16 residues.

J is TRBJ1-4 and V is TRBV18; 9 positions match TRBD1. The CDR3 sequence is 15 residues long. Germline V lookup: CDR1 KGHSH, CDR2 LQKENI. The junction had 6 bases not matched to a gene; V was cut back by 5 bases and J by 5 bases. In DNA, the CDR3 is TGTGCCAGCTCATCCGGACAGGGGAGGAATGAAAAACTGTTTTTT. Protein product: CASSSGQGRNEKLFF.

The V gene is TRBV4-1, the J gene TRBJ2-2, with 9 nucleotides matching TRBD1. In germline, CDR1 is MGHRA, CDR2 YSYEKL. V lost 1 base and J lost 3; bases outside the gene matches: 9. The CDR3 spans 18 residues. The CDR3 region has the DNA TGCGCCAGCAGCCAAGGGGGCCTCGGGACAGGGCACACCGGGGAGCTGTTTTTT. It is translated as CASSQGGLGTGHTGELFF.

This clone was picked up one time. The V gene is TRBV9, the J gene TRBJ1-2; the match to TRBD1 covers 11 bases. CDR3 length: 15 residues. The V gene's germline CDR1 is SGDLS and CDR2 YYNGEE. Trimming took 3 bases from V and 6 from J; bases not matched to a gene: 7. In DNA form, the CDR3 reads TGTGCCAGCAGCGGGGACAGGGGGGCAATGGATGGCTACACCTTC. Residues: CASSGDRGAMDGYTF.

CDR3 loop: CASSPGHAGEQYF. Here the CDR3 DNA reads TGTGCCAGCAGCCCGGGTCACGCGGGGGAGCAGTACTTC. The chain employs TRBV7-6 and TRBJ2-7, with D possibly being TRBD2 (6 bases). The V and J ends lost 5 bases and 7 bases respectively, with 15 bases between them. CDR1 is SGHVS, CDR2 FNYEAQ, per germline. The CDR3 runs to 13 residues. The full variable domain, with the rest looked up from reference TRBV7-6 and TRBJ2-7, is GAGVSQSPRYKVTKRGQDVALRCDPISGHVSLYWYRQALGQGPEFLTYFNYEAQQDKSGLPNDRFSAERPEGSISTLTIQRTEQRDSAMYRCASSPGHAGEQYFGPGTRLTVT.

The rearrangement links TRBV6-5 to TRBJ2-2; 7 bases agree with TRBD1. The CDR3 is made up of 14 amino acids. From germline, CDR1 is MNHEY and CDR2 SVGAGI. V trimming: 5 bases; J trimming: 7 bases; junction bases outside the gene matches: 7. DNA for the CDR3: TGTGCCAGCAGTAGAACAGGGGTTTACGGGGAGCTGTTTTTT. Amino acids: CASSRTGVYGELFF.

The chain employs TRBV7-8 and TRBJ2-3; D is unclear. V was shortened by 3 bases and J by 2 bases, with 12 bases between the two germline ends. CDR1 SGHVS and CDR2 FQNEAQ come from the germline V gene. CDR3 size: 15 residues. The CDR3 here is CASSFERSATDTQYF. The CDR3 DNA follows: TGTGCCAGCAGCTTTGAAAGGAGTGCCACAGATACGCAGTATTTT. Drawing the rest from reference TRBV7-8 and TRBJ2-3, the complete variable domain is GAGVSQSPRYKVAKRGQDVALRCDPISGHVSLFWYQQALGQGPEFLTYFQNEAQLDKSGLPSDRFFAERPEGSVSTLKIQRTQQEDSAVYLCASSFERSATDTQYFGPGTRLTVL.

CDR3 coding DNA: TGTGCCAGCAGTTATCTCACTGAAGCTTTCTTT. This gives the protein CASSYLTEAFF. The genes are TRBV6-5 and TRBJ1-1, with D unclear. The CDR3 length is 11 residues. The V end was cut by 3 bases, the J end by 4 bases, with 3 bases between. Germline V lookup: CDR1 MNHEY, CDR2 SVGAGI.

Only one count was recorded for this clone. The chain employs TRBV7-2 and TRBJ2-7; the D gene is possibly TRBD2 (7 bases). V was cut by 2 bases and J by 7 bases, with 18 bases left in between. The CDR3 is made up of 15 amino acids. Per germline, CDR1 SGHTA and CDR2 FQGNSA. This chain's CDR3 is CASSLWGGGAWEQYF. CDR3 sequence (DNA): TGTGCCAGCAGCTTATGGGGAGGGGGGGCCTGGGAGCAGTACTTC. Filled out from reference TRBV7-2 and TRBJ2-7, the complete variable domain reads GAGVSQSPSNKVTEKGKDVELRCDPISGHTALYWYRQSLGQGLEFLIYFQGNSAPDKSGLPSDRFSAERTGGSVSTLTIQRTQQEDSAVYLCASSLWGGGAWEQYFGPGTRLTVT.

CDR3 region: CASSVGGQGLSGELFF. As DNA, the CDR3 is TGTGCCAGCAGCGTAGGTGGACAGGGCTTATCCGGGGAGCTGTTTTTT. The rearrangement uses TRBV9 and TRBJ2-2, with TRBD1 matching 8 bases. The CDR3 covers 16 residues. Germline CDR1 is SGDLS and CDR2 is YYNGEE. J gave up 6 bases and V 0 bases, and 7 bases lay outside the gene matches.

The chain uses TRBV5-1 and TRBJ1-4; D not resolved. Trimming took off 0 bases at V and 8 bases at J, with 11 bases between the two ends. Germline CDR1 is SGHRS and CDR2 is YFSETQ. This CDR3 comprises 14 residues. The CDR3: CASSLGGRGEKLFF. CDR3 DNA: TGCGCCAGCAGCTTGGGAGGGCGAGGCGAAAAACTGTTTTTT. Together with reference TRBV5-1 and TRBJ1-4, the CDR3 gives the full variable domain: KAGVTQTPRYLIKTRGQQVTLSCSPISGHRSVSWYQQTPGQGLQFLFEYFSETQRNKGNFPGRFSGRQFSNSRSEMNVSTLELGDSALYLCASSLGGRGEKLFFGSGTQLSVL.

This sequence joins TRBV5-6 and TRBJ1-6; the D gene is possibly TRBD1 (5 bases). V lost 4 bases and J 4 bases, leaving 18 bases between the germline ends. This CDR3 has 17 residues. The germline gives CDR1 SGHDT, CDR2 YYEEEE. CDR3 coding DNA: TGTGCCAGCAGCCCCGGGGGTTTGGGACCGTATAATTCACCCCTCCACTTT. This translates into CASSPGGLGPYNSPLHF.

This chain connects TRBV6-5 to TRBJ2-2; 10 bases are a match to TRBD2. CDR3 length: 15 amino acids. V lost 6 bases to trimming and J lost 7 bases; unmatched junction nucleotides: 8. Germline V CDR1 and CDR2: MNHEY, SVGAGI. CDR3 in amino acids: CASRHGTSVLGELFF. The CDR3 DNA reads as TGTGCCAGCAGGCACGGGACTAGCGTCCTCGGGGAGCTGTTTTTT.

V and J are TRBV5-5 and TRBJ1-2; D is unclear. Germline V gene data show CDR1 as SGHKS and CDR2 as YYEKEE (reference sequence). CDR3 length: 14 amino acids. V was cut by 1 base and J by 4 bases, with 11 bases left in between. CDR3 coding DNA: TGTGCCAGCAGCTTGTATGCAGATTCCTATGGCTACACCTTC. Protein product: CASSLYADSYGYTF.

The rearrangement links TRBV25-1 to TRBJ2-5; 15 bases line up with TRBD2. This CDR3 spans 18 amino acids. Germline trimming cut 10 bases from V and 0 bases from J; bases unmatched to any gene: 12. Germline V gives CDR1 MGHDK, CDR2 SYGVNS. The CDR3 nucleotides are TGTGCCATCGGTCCGGGACTAGCGGGGGGCCCCTACCAAGAGACCCAGTACTTC. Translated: CAIGPGLAGGPYQETQYF. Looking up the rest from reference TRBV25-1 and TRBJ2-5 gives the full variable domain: EADIYQTPRYLVIGTGKKITLECSQTMGHDKMYWYQQDPGMELHLIHYSYGVNSTEKGDLSSESTVSRIRTEHFPLTLESARPSHTSQYLCAIGPGLAGGPYQETQYFGPGTRLLVL.

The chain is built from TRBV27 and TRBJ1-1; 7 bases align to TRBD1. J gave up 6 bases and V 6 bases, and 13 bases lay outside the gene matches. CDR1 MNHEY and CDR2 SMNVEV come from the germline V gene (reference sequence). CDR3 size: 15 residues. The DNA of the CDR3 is TGTGCCAGCAGCTCCCCAGGGGGGTCCGGGCCTGAAGCTTTCTTT. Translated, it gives CASSSPGGSGPEAFF.

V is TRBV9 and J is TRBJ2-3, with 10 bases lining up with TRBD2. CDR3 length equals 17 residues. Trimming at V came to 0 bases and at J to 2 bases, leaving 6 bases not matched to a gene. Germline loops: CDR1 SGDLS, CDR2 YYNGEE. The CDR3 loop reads CASSVGPGLAYTDTQYF. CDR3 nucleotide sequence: TGTGCCAGCAGCGTAGGTCCGGGACTAGCGTACACAGATACGCAGTATTTT.